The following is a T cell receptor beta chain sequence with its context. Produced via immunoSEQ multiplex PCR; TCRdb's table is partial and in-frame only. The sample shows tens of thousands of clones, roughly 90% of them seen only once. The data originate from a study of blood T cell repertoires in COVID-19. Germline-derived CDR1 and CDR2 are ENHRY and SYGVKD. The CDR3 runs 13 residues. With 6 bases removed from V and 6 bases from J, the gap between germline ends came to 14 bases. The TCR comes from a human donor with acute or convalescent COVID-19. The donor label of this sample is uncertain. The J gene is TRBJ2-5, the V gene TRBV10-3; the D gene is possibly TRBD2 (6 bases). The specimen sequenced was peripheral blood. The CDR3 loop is CAIRDSGNKTQYF. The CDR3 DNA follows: TGTGCCATCAGAGATAGCGGAAATAAGACCCAGTACTTC.